The next 3 T cell receptor beta chains were all read from a single sample in a study of cytotoxic CD8 clonotypes in ibrutinib-treated CLL. Data came from immunoSEQ multiplex PCR; TCRdb stores just in-frame clones and leaves some out. The sample carries 250,000 to 350,000 clones, 76% recorded once. The specimen was PBMCs, collected at disease progression, from a patient treated with ibrutinib. The receptors come from a human donor with chronic lymphocytic leukemia.

This clone was counted between two and nine times. CDR3 sequence (DNA): TGTGCCAGCAGCGTAGACCACGGGGAGCTGTTTTTT. The encoded protein is CASSVDHGELFF. This chain uses TRBV9 with TRBJ2-2; no clear D gene. Germline V gene sequence: CDR1 SGDLS, CDR2 YYNGEE. The V gene lost 0 bases and the J gene lost 7 bases, with 4 bases spanning the gap. The CDR3 spans 12 residues.

This clone was recorded only once. The rearrangement joins TRBV4-1 to TRBJ2-7; D may be TRBD2 (6 bases). This CDR3 spans 15 amino acids. Germline V gives CDR1 MGHRA, CDR2 YSYEKL. Trimming stripped 0 bases from V and 9 bases from J, with 18 bases between. The CDR3 here is CASSQEPLTSRMQYF. In nucleotides, the CDR3 is TGCGCCAGCAGCCAAGAACCCCTGACTAGTCGTATGCAGTACTTC.

The chain joins TRBV29-1 to TRBJ2-5; 7 bases fit TRBD2. After removal of 0 bases from V and 5 bases from J, the junction contained 12 bases not matched to a gene. The length of the CDR3 is 16 residues. Per germline, CDR1 SQVTM and CDR2 ANQGSEA. CDR3 in amino acids: CSVEDLTLKGGETQYF. Written as DNA, the CDR3 is TGCAGCGTTGAAGATCTGACCCTGAAGGGAGGGGAGACCCAGTACTTC. The full variable domain, in which reference TRBV29-1 and TRBJ2-5 provide the parts outside the CDR3, is SAVISQKPSRDICQRGTSLTIQCQVDSQVTMMFWYRQQPGQSLTLIATANQGSEATYESGFVIDKFPISRPNLTFSTLTVSNMSPEDSSIYLCSVEDLTLKGGETQYFGPGTRLLVL.